The clone carrying this T cell receptor beta chain was picked up many times. The antigen remains unidentified. Time point described: newly diagnosed GD, antithyroid drugs for less than 3 months. There was RNA extracted from PBMCs, and the TCR library was made from it. The diagnosis of Graves' disease used American Thyroid Association guidelines. This record belongs to a study of regulatory T cells in long-lasting Graves disease. The ends were cut back, 0 bases at V and 2 bases at J, with 10 bases in the middle. From germline, CDR1 is SNHLY and CDR2 FYNNEI. CDR3 size: 15 residues. iRepertoire HTBI primers and Arm-PCR of CDR3 regions built TCR beta libraries. A single record per CDR3 protein comes from TCRdb applying MiXCR to the multiplex PCR reads. The table shows 300,000 to 450,000 distinct CDR3 sequences, with around a sixth occurring only once. Points from the study as a whole: Having only a small sample size may have limited accuracy. Newly diagnosed disease favored TRBV20-1 and TRBJ2-1 over persistent disease.

This receptor was taken from a female donor with Graves disease. The chain recombines TRBV2 with TRBJ2-5, with D unclear. Source: peripheral blood mononuclear cells (PBMCs), taken at new diagnosis, from a patient treated with antithyroid drugs. In DNA, the CDR3 is TGTGCCAGCAGTGAAGCGCTTCCAATACAAGAGACCCAGTACTTC. Translation: CASSEALPIQETQYF.